Following are 18 T cell receptor beta chains from one sample sequenced in a study of early T cells in non-severe SARS-CoV-2 infection. TCRdb re-analysed the 5' RACE reads in MiXCR, keeping a single row per CDR3 protein. The data show 60,000 or so distinct CDR3 sequences, under 15% seen once. The material sequenced was whole blood. These TCRs come from an adult who was a healthcare worker with PCR-confirmed SARS-CoV-2 infection or an uninfected control (not recorded which).

Here the CDR3 reads CASSFTAGGIEQYF. CDR3 sequence (DNA): TGTGCCAGCAGTTTCACCGCGGGAGGTATCGAGCAGTACTTC. The chain recombines TRBV27 with TRBJ2-7; TRBD2 agrees at 8 bases. Germline CDR1 reads MNHEY; CDR2 reads SMNVEV (reference sequence). This CDR3 is built from 14 residues. Germline trimming cut 3 bases from V and 6 bases from J; bases unmatched to any gene: 7.

This clonotype was counted between two and nine times. This chain connects TRBV19 to TRBJ1-5; tentative D call: TRBD1 (6 bases). The CDR3 totals 17 residues. Trimming left V 5 bases short and J 5 bases short, with 22 bases between. CDR1 and CDR2 from the germline V gene are LNHDA and SQIVND (reference sequence). The DNA of the CDR3 is TGTGCCAGTAGTGATACCCGCGCAGGGGCATGGTATCAGCCCCAGCATTTT. Translated: CASSDTRAGAWYQPQHF.

A few counts support this clonotype. DNA of the CDR3: TGTGCCTACGAGCGGCGGTCTCCCATAATTCTCTATGGCTACACCTTC. This codes for CAYERRSPIILYGYTF. The chain joins TRBV30 to TRBJ1-2, with D uncertain. V lost 7 bases and J lost 4, with 25 bases in between. The CDR3 length is 16 residues. Germline V lookup: CDR1 GTSNPN, CDR2 SVGIG (reference sequence).

A few counts support this clonotype. This chain joins TRBV7-2 and TRBJ2-3; TRBD2 is a possible D gene (6 bases). From germline, CDR1 is SGHTA and CDR2 FQGNSA. Trimming took off 5 bases at V and 6 bases at J, with 15 bases between the two ends. The CDR3 contains 14 residues. The CDR3 sequence is CASSPGTRRDTQYF. CDR3 in DNA: TGTGCCAGCAGCCCTGGGACTCGTAGGGATACGCAGTATTTT.

This clonotype was observed at least ten times. This CDR3 reads CASQREGTYEQYF. The CDR3 nucleotides read TGTGCCAGTCAGCGGGAGGGTACCTACGAGCAGTACTTC. This chain links TRBV6-1 with TRBJ2-7, with 10 nucleotides matching TRBD2. The germline V gene has CDR1 MNHNS and CDR2 SASEGT. CDR3 size: 13 residues. The V gene end was trimmed by 9 bases and the J gene end by 2 bases; junction bases not matched to a gene: 4.

This clonotype was counted at least ten times. This rearrangement joins TRBV28 to TRBJ2-7; the D is unclear. Trimming cost V 5 bases and J 4 bases, with 6 bases left between them. The CDR3 extends over 11 amino acids. CDR1 MDHEN and CDR2 SYDVKM come from the germline V gene. Written as DNA, the CDR3 is TGTGCCAGCAGTAGAAGATACGAGCAGTACTTC. Its translation is CASSRRYEQYF.

The V gene is TRBV11-2, the J gene TRBJ2-3; D gene uncertain. CDR1 SGHAT and CDR2 FQNNGV come from the germline V gene. There are 11 residues in the CDR3. V was trimmed by 1 base and J by 8 bases, leaving 4 bases between them. The chain's CDR3 is CASSLVGTQYF. Here the CDR3 DNA reads TGTGCCAGCAGCTTAGTTGGTACGCAGTATTTT.

There are a few counts of this clonotype. The CDR3 loop is CAWSGEGGFGNTIYF. In DNA form, the CDR3 reads TGTGCCTGGAGTGGCGAGGGGGGGTTCGGAAACACCATATATTTT. The gene calls are TRBV30 and TRBJ1-3, with D maybe TRBD1 (6 bases). Trimming cost V 1 base and J 4 bases, with 14 bases left between them. CDR1 is GTSNPN, CDR2 SVGIG, per germline (reference sequence). The CDR3 totals 15 residues.

This clonotype appeared a few times. The rearrangement uses TRBV29-1 and TRBJ2-3; D not resolved. CDR1 SQVTM and CDR2 ANQGSEA come from the germline V gene. The CDR3 totals 15 residues. Trimming removed 7 bases from V and 4 bases from J, with 21 bases in between. Here the CDR3 DNA reads TGCAGCGCTGAGACCGGCCTAAGGGCTGCAGATACGCAGTATTTT. This translates into CSAETGLRAADTQYF.

The sample holds a few counts of this clonotype. The chain employs TRBV29-1 and TRBJ2-7, with D possibly being TRBD1 (6 bases). Trimming removed 3 bases from V and 6 bases from J, with 9 bases in between. This CDR3 region has 11 residues. From germline, CDR1 is SQVTM and CDR2 ANQGSEA. CDR3 sequence reads: CSVDRGGEQYF. CDR3 sequence (DNA): TGCAGCGTTGACAGGGGTGGCGAGCAGTACTTC.

This clonotype showed up many times. The CDR3 nucleotides read TGCAGCGTTCCCACAGGGAGCACTGAAGCTTTCTTT. As protein: CSVPTGSTEAFF. The chain recombines TRBV29-1 with TRBJ1-1, with D possibly TRBD1 on 6 matching bases. This CDR3 spans 12 amino acids. Germline CDR1 is SQVTM and CDR2 is ANQGSEA. Trimming pared 5 bases from V and 4 bases from J, leaving 11 bases between.

This clonotype was observed a few times. The chain combines TRBV6-5 with TRBJ2-5; 9 positions agree with TRBD2. In germline, CDR1 is MNHEY, CDR2 SVGAGI. Unmatched junction bases numbered 6, after V lost 4 bases and J lost 3 bases. The CDR3 consists of 15 residues. CDR3 amino acids: CASSSTTSGKETQYF. CDR3 in DNA: TGTGCCAGCAGTTCAACGACTAGCGGCAAAGAGACCCAGTACTTC.

This clonotype appeared many times. The rearrangement joins TRBV6-5 to TRBJ1-2, with a tentative D call TRBD1 (6 bases). Germline loops: CDR1 MNHEY, CDR2 SVGAGI. V was pared by 6 bases and J by 0 bases, with 14 bases between. The CDR3 is 15 amino acids. For the CDR3, the DNA is TGTGCCAGCAGACCGGGGGCAGGCGCTAACTATGGCTACACCTTC. This sequence encodes CASRPGAGANYGYTF.

The gene calls are TRBV12-3 or TRBV12-4 and TRBJ2-1; TRBD2 aligns across 10 bases. Unmatched junction bases numbered 4, after V lost 2 bases and J lost 9 bases. The CDR3 totals 14 residues. The CDR3 DNA reads as TGTGCCAGCAGTTTACTAGCGGGAGCGGGTGAGCAGTTCTTC. It yields the protein CASSLLAGAGEQFF.

This chain connects TRBV6-5 to TRBJ2-2; 7 nucleotides line up with TRBD1. The V segment lost 1 base and the J segment 0 bases; nucleotides outside the gene matches: 2. The CDR3 length is 16 residues. Germline CDR1 reads MNHEY; CDR2 reads SVGAGI. The CDR3 sequence is CASSYYRGANTGELFF. Here the CDR3 DNA reads TGTGCCAGCAGTTACTACAGGGGAGCGAACACCGGGGAGCTGTTTTTT.

This clonotype was detected many times. This chain connects TRBV7-9 to TRBJ1-1, with a tentative D call TRBD1 (5 bases). The CDR3 spans 16 residues. Germline V gene sequence: CDR1 SEHNR, CDR2 FQNEAQ (reference sequence). V shed 5 bases and J shed 0 bases, with 16 bases lying between them. CDR3 region: CASSRDRNLMNTEAFF. The CDR3 DNA follows: TGTGCCAGCAGCCGTGACAGAAATCTCATGAACACTGAAGCTTTCTTT.

This clonotype has ten or more counts. V is TRBV27 and J is TRBJ2-1, with D perhaps TRBD1 or TRBD2 (5 bases each). Germline lookup yields CDR1 MNHEY and CDR2 SMNVEV (reference sequence). This CDR3 has 15 residues. The V gene lost 1 base and the J gene lost 6 bases, with 13 bases spanning the gap. CDR3 coding DNA: TGTGCCAGCAGTTTATTGCAGTCCGGGGCCAATGAGCAGTTCTTC. Translated: CASSLLQSGANEQFF.

This chain connects TRBV11-2 to TRBJ2-5; TRBD1 or TRBD2 may be the D gene (7 bases each). Trimming took 5 bases from V and 6 from J, leaving 13 bases between them. The CDR3 sequence is 13 residues long. In germline, CDR1 is SGHAT, CDR2 FQNNGV. The DNA of the CDR3 is TGTGCCAGCAGCCCCCAGGGGGGGCAGACCCAGTACTTC. This codes for CASSPQGGQTQYF.